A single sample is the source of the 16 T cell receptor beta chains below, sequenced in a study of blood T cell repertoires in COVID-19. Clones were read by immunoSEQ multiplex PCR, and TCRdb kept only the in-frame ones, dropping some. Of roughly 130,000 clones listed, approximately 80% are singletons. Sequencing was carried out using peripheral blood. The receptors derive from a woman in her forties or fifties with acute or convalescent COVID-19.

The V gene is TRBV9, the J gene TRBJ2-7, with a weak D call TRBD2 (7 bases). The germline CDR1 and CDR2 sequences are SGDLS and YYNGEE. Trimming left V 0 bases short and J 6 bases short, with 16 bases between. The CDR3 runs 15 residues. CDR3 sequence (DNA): TGTGCCAGCAGCGTAGCGGGGGGCGGAGGGAGCGAGCAGTACTTC. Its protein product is CASSVAGGGGSEQYF. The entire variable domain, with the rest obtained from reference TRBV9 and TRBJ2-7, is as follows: DSGVTQTPKHLITATGQRVTLRCSPRSGDLSVYWYQQSLDQGLQFLIQYYNGEERAKGNILERFSAQQFPDLHSELNLSSLELGDSALYFCASSVAGGGGSEQYFGPGTRLTVT.

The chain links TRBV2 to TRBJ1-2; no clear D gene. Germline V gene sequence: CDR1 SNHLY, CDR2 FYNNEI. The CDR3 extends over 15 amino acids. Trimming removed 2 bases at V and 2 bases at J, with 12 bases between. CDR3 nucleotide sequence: TGTGCCAGCAGTGAAACTAGAGGCGTCAACTATGGCTACACCTTC. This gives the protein CASSETRGVNYGYTF.

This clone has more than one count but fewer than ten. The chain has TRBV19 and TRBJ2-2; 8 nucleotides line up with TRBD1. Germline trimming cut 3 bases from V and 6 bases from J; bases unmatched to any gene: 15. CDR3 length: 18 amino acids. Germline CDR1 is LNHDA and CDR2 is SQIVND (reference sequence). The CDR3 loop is CASSMRQGAGKGPGELFF. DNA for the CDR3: TGTGCCAGTAGTATGCGGCAGGGGGCGGGAAAAGGGCCCGGGGAGCTGTTTTTT. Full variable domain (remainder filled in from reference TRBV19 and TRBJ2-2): DGGITQSPKYLFRKEGQNVTLSCEQNLNHDAMYWYRQDPGQGLRLIYYSQIVNDFQKGDIAEGYSVSREKKESFPLTVTSAQKNPTAFYLCASSMRQGAGKGPGELFFGEGSRLTVL.

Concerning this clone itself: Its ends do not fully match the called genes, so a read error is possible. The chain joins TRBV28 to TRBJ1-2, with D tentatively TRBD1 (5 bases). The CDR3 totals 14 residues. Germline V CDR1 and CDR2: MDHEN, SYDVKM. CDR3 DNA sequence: TGTGCCAGCAGTTTAGGGAGGGGTGACTACGGCTACACCTTC. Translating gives CASSLGRGDYGYTF.

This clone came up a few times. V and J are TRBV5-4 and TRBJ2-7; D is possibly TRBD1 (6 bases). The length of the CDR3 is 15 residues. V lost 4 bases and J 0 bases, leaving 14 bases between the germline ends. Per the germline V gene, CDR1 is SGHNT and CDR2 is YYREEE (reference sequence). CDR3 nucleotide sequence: TGTGCCAGCAGCGTCGGACAGCAAGGCTCCTACGAGCAGTACTTC. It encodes CASSVGQQGSYEQYF.

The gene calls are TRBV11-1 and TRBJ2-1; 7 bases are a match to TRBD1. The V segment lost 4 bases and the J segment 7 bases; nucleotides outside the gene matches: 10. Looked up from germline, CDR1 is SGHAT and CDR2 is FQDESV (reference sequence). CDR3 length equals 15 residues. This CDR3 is CASSSLILQGNEQFF. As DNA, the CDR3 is TGTGCCAGCAGCTCCTTAATATTACAGGGGAATGAGCAGTTCTTC.

CDR3 bases: TGTGCCAGCAGCTTAGGTGAGGAACAACAGCCCCAGCATTTT. This gives the protein CASSLGEEQQPQHF. The chain joins TRBV7-2 to TRBJ1-5; D uncertain. This CDR3 has 14 amino acids. Germline lookup yields CDR1 SGHTA and CDR2 FQGNSA. The ends were cut back, 1 base at V and 7 bases at J, with 11 bases in the middle.

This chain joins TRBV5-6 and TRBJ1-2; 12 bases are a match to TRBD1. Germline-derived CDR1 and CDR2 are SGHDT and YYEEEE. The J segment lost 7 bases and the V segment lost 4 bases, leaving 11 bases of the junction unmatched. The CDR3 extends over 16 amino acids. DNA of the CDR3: TGTGCCAGCAGCGAACCGTCCCGGGACAGGGGGCCTGGCTACACCTTC. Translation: CASSEPSRDRGPGYTF.

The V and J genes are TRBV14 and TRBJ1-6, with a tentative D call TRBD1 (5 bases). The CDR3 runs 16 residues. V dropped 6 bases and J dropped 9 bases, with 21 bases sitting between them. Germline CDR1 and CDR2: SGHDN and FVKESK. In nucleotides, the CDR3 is TGTGCCAGCAGTCGAAATCTGGGGACTTCTGGTTCACCCCTCCACTTT. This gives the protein CASSRNLGTSGSPLHF. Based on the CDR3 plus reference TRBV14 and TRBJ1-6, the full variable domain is EAGVTQFPSHSVIEKGQTVTLRCDPISGHDNLYWYRRVMGKEIKFLLHFVKESKQDESGMPNNRFLAERTGGTYSTLKVQPAELEDSGVYFCASSRNLGTSGSPLHFGNGTRLTVT.

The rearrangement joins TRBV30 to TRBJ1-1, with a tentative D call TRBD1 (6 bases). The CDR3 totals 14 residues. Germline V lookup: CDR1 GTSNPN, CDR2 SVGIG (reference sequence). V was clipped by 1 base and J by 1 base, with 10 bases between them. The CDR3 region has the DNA TGTGCCTGGAGTGGGACAGCGCAGAACACTGAAGCTTTCTTT. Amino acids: CAWSGTAQNTEAFF. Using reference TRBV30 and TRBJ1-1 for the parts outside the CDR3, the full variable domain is SQTIHQWPATLVQPVGSPLSLECTVEGTSNPNLYWYRQAAGRGLQLLFYSVGIGQISSEVPQNLSASRPQDRQFILSSKKLLLSDSGFYLCAWSGTAQNTEAFFGQGTRLTVV.

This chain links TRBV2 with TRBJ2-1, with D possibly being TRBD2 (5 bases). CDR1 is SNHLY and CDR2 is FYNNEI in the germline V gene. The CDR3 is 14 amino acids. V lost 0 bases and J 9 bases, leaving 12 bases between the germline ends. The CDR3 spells CASSEAWTGGEQFF. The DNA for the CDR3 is TGTGCCAGCAGTGAAGCGTGGACTGGTGGTGAGCAGTTCTTC.

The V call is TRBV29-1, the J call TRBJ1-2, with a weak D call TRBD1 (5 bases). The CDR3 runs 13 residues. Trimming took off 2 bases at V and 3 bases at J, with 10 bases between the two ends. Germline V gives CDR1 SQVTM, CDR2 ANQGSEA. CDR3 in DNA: TGCAGCGTTGAACGCGGGGCGCACTATGGCTACACCTTC. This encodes CSVERGAHYGYTF.

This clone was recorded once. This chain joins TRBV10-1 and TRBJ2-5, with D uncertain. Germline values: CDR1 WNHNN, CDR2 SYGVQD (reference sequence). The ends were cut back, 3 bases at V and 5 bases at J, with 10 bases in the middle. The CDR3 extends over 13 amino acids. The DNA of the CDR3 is TGCGCCAGCAGTGAATTGTTCGGGGAGACCCAGTACTTC. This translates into CASSELFGETQYF.

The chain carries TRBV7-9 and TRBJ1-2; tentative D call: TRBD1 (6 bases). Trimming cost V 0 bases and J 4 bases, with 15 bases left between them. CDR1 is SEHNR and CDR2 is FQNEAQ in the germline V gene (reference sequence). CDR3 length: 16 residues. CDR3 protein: CASSLATDRRPYGYTF. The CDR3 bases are TGTGCCAGCAGCTTAGCGACCGACAGGAGACCCTATGGCTACACCTTC.

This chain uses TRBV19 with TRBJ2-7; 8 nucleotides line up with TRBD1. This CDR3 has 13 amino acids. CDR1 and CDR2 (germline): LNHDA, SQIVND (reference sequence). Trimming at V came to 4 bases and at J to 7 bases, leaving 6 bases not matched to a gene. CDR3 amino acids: CASSTLTGGEQYF. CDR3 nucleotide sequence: TGTGCCAGTAGTACCCTTACAGGGGGGGAGCAGTACTTC.

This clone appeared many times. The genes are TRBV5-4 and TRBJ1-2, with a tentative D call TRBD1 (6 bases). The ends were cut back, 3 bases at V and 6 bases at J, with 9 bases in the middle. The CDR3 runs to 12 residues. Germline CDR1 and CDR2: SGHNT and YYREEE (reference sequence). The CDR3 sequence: CASSYNRDGYTF. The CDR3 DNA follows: TGTGCCAGCAGCTATAACAGGGATGGCTACACCTTC.